Shown below are 20 T cell receptor beta chains from a single sample sequenced in a study of T cells in Graves' hyperthyroidism and ophthalmopathy. Amplification targeted TCR beta CDR3 regions from RNA transcripts. The HTBI primer set served for first-round RT-PCR of the TCR CDR3. TCRdb processed the multiplex PCR reads anew with MiXCR; each CDR3 protein has one entry. The table records hundreds of thousands of distinct CDR3 sequences, less than 30% of them present only once. The source material was blood. The receptors stem from a middle-aged man with Graves' hyperthyroidism that later progressed to Graves' ophthalmopathy.

This rearrangement joins TRBV6-1 to TRBJ2-2; D uncertain. Germline CDR1 and CDR2: MNHNS and SASEGT. CDR3 length: 17 residues. V was cut by 1 base and J by 0 bases, with 12 bases left in between. The CDR3 nucleotides read TGTGCCAGCAGTGAAGTTGGTCTCGGGCCGAACACCGGGGAGCTGTTTTTT. It encodes CASSEVGLGPNTGELFF.

This clonotype was detected many times. The chain is built from TRBV28 and TRBJ2-7, with D possibly matching TRBD2 (6 bases). CDR3 size: 15 residues. Per the germline V gene, CDR1 is MDHEN and CDR2 is SYDVKM. V dropped 4 bases and J dropped 2 bases, with 15 bases sitting between them. The CDR3 region is CASSSPGDSTYEQYF. The CDR3 nucleotides are TGTGCCAGCAGTTCCCCCGGGGACTCAACCTACGAGCAGTACTTC.

This clonotype was picked up a small number of times. The chain combines TRBV19 with TRBJ1-1; weak D call: TRBD1 (5 bases). V shed 8 bases and J shed 4 bases, with 17 bases lying between them. Germline-derived CDR1 and CDR2 are LNHDA and SQIVND (reference sequence). This CDR3 contains 14 residues. The CDR3 sequence: CASGGNRGATEAFF. The CDR3, as DNA: TGTGCCAGTGGGGGAAACCGCGGGGCCACTGAAGCTTTCTTT.

The rearrangement links TRBV6-2 or TRBV6-3 to TRBJ1-5; TRBD1 agrees at 8 bases. The V and J ends lost 5 bases and 4 bases, in that order; junction bases with no gene match: 4. The CDR3 spans 14 residues. The germline CDR1 and CDR2 sequences are MNHEY and SVGEGT. CDR3 nucleotide sequence: TGTGCCAGCAGTGACAGGGGTCGGAATCAGCCCCAGCATTTT. Protein product: CASSDRGRNQPQHF.

This clonotype has at least ten counts. The chain uses TRBV10-3 and TRBJ2-1; 15 nucleotides match TRBD2. Germline V CDR1 and CDR2: ENHRY, SYGVKD. The CDR3 length is 17 residues. V gave up 4 bases and J gave up 0 bases; unmatched junction bases: 1. As DNA, the CDR3 is TGTGCCATCAGTGGGACTAGCGGGAGGGCCTCCTACAATGAGCAGTTCTTC. Translation: CAISGTSGRASYNEQFF.

This chain joins TRBV9 and TRBJ2-5; the match to TRBD1 covers 7 bases. The germline CDR1 and CDR2 sequences are SGDLS and YYNGEE. Unmatched junction bases numbered 6, after V lost 0 bases and J lost 7 bases. The CDR3 covers 14 residues. For the CDR3, the DNA is TGTGCCAGCAGCGTAGGGACAGGCCGGGGGACCCAGTACTTC. Its translation is CASSVGTGRGTQYF.

Ten or more counts support this clonotype. The chain joins TRBV6-5 to TRBJ2-2, with D perhaps TRBD1 (5 bases). The V end was cut by 0 bases, the J end by 5 bases, with 13 bases between. The CDR3 totals 16 residues. Per germline, CDR1 MNHEY and CDR2 SVGAGI. The CDR3 is CASSYSGDRGTGELFF. The CDR3 DNA sequence: TGTGCCAGCAGTTACTCGGGCGACAGAGGTACCGGGGAGCTGTTTTTT.

This clonotype was observed at least ten times. The J gene is TRBJ2-7, the V gene TRBV11-2; 7 bases match TRBD2. This CDR3 region has 16 residues. Per germline, CDR1 SGHAT and CDR2 FQNNGV. J gave up 2 bases and V 3 bases, and 10 bases lay outside the gene matches. DNA for the CDR3: TGTGCCAGCAGCTTGCTAGGAGGTAGCGGGCCCTACGAGCAGTACTTC. It translates to CASSLLGGSGPYEQYF. Full variable domain (remainder filled in from reference TRBV11-2 and TRBJ2-7): EAGVAQSPRYKIIEKRQSVAFWCNPISGHATLYWYQQILGQGPKLLIQFQNNGVVDDSQLPKDRFSAERLKGVDSTLKIQPAKLEDSAVYLCASSLLGGSGPYEQYFGPGTRLTVT.

In its sample, this clonotype was seen many times. The DNA for the CDR3 is TGCAGTGCTAGATTTGGGGCAGCGAACTATGGCTACACCTTC. It yields the protein CSARFGAANYGYTF. V gene TRBV20-1 combines with J gene TRBJ1-2; D possibly corresponds to TRBD1 (5 bases). This CDR3 is built from 14 residues. Trimming shortened V by 2 bases and J by 2 bases, and 12 bases separated the two germline ends. Germline CDR1 reads DFQATT; CDR2 reads SNEGSKA (reference sequence).

This clonotype showed up many times. V and J are TRBV15 and TRBJ2-5; D possibly corresponds to TRBD1 (6 bases). V lost 0 bases and J 7 bases, leaving 18 bases between the germline ends. The germline CDR1 and CDR2 sequences are LNHNV and YYDKDF (reference sequence). The CDR3 extends over 16 amino acids. DNA of the CDR3: TGTGCCACCAGCAGAGACCGGACAGCCGTGACGGGGACCCAGTACTTC. This gives the protein CATSRDRTAVTGTQYF.

This clonotype appeared many times. The chain has TRBV2 and TRBJ1-1; D gene unclear. CDR1 and CDR2 from the germline V gene are SNHLY and FYNNEI. This CDR3 is 10 amino acids long. The germline V and J ends were trimmed by 6 bases and 7 bases, with 6 bases remaining between them. The CDR3 nucleotides read TGTGCCAGCAGGACACTTGAAGCTTTCTTT. Protein sequence: CASRTLEAFF.

V gene TRBV6-2 or TRBV6-3 combines with J gene TRBJ1-5; D not certain. V lost 6 bases, J lost 6 bases, and 12 bases lay in between. The germline V gene encodes CDR1 MNHEY and CDR2 SVGEGT. The CDR3 extends over 13 amino acids. CDR3 in amino acids: CASSFTLGQPQHF. The CDR3 DNA sequence: TGTGCCAGCAGCTTTACGTTGGGTCAGCCCCAGCATTTT.

This clonotype was counted many times. The rearrangement joins TRBV14 to TRBJ2-7; D is perhaps TRBD2 (6 bases). Trimming stripped 4 bases from V and 6 bases from J, with 13 bases between. Germline V CDR1 and CDR2: SGHDN, FVKESK. There are 13 residues in the CDR3. The chain's CDR3 is CASSPNLEGEQYF. The CDR3 nucleotides read TGTGCCAGCAGCCCAAACCTGGAGGGCGAGCAGTACTTC.

This clonotype was observed many times. The CDR3 region is CSARDGERGYTF. Here the CDR3 DNA reads TGCAGTGCTAGAGATGGTGAGCGGGGCTACACCTTC. The rearrangement joins TRBV20-1 to TRBJ1-2; D ambiguous. Looked up from germline, CDR1 is DFQATT and CDR2 is SNEGSKA (reference sequence). This CDR3 contains 12 residues. Trimming stripped 0 bases from V and 8 bases from J, with 10 bases between.

This clonotype was picked up many times. This sequence joins TRBV6-1 and TRBJ1-6; 9 bases fit TRBD1. Germline V lookup: CDR1 MNHNS, CDR2 SASEGT. The CDR3 runs 14 residues. V shed 10 bases, J shed 8 bases, and the junction held 9 bases outside the gene matches. The CDR3 sequence is CATNPGQGYSPLHF. The CDR3 nucleotides read TGTGCCACCAACCCGGGACAGGGTTATTCACCCCTCCACTTT.

This clonotype came up many times. The chain couples TRBV7-3 to TRBJ2-2; D might be TRBD2 (6 bases). V lost 5 bases to trimming and J lost 4 bases, with 17 bases between them. Germline V gene sequence: CDR1 SGHTA, CDR2 FQGTGA. The CDR3 has 16 amino acids. The CDR3 DNA reads TGTGCCAGCAGCACTAGTGGGGGGAATCCCACCGGGGAGCTGTTTTTT. Translation gives CASSTSGGNPTGELFF.

This clonotype was observed many times. The chain joins TRBV6-1 to TRBJ1-5; a weak D match, TRBD1 (5 bases). The V gene lost 1 base and the J gene lost 7 bases, with 11 bases spanning the gap. CDR1 and CDR2 (germline): MNHNS, SASEGT. This CDR3 contains 14 residues. CDR3 DNA: TGTGCCAGCAGTGAAGTAGGGGTAGGACAGCCCCAGCATTTT. Its translation is CASSEVGVGQPQHF.

This clonotype has a count of ten or more. This chain joins TRBV6-1 and TRBJ2-7; weak D call: TRBD1 (6 bases). Per germline, CDR1 MNHNS and CDR2 SASEGT. The CDR3 is made up of 11 amino acids. The V gene lost 6 bases and the J gene lost 5 bases, with 8 bases spanning the gap. Here the CDR3 DNA reads TGTGCCAGCAGAAACAGGGACGAGCAGTACTTC. Translating gives CASRNRDEQYF.

The table lists this clonotype with many counts. The V call is TRBV20-1, the J call TRBJ2-5; D perhaps matches TRBD1 (5 bases). V dropped 4 bases and J dropped 5 bases, with 11 bases sitting between them. From germline, CDR1 is DFQATT and CDR2 SNEGSKA (reference sequence). This CDR3 contains 12 residues. CDR3 sequence reads: CSAMARAETQYF. Here the CDR3 DNA reads TGCAGTGCTATGGCCAGGGCGGAGACCCAGTACTTC.

This clonotype was picked up many times. The V and J genes are TRBV9 and TRBJ1-2; the D is unclear. Germline V lookup: CDR1 SGDLS, CDR2 YYNGEE. The CDR3 consists of 15 residues. V shed 6 bases and J shed 3 bases, with 18 bases lying between them. In DNA, the CDR3 is TGTGCCAGCACCCGGGTGGGCCGTCAGGACTATGGCTACACCTTC. Residues: CASTRVGRQDYGYTF.